The source of this T cell receptor beta chain is a study of shared clonotypes between healthy human individuals (dated by TCRdb to about 2020). Background for the entire study: Three men and two women, aged 18 to 49 years, made up the cohort. To increase sequencing depth and limit assay-specific biases, TCR repertoire library preparation and sequencing were carried out by different laboratories using diverse techniques. For each donor, three plates each were used for CD4 naive and CD4 memory, two plates were used for CD8 naive, and one plate was used for CD8 memory. To estimate repertoire size and how much clonotypes are shared between individuals, the study performed deep sequencing of blood TCR repertoires from 4 to 6 healthy adults. Between about 0.94 and 10 billion PBMCs per donor were obtained by leukapheresis.

What the work shows at the level of the full study, not this receptor alone: Naive subsets generally had larger estimated clonotype richness than memory subsets did. Higher generation probabilities were observed for clonotypes shared by all four sorted-subset donors than for non-shared clonotypes. Sharing across a few donors was observed for about 5% of naive CD4, about 4% of naive CD8, over 2% of memory CD4, and 0.4% of memory CD8 clonotypes. Sampling was limited to blood, and TCR repertoires in tissue likely differ from TCR repertoires in blood. The small number of donors limited the genetic and exposure-history diversity represented. Based on pairwise subsampling, the degree of clonotype sharing among donors was expected to be affected by sequencing depth. Even with the large sequencing depth, rarefaction of the sorted-subset datasets indicated that sequencing was incomplete.

Healthy HIV-negative adults with no recently reported acute infections or vaccinations were included as donors. Every donor was a Caucasian adult living in Nashville, Tennessee, USA. CD4+ T cells were enriched through magnetic negative selection, after which naive cells were positively selected on CD45RA and the remaining negative fraction served as the memory subset. Blood was collected by leukapheresis, and PBMCs were isolated by Ficoll-Histopaque density gradient centrifugation and then cryopreserved in liquid nitrogen vapor phase. Analytical flow cytometry was used to check the purity and quantity of every magnetically sorted T cell population. From each sorted fraction, genomic DNA was isolated and quantified by UV absorbance on a Nanodrop 2000c. As regards this clone: Its antigen is unknown. No per-base quality is available; no much larger clone lies one base away.

Using the deep immunoSEQ assay, multiplex PCR amplified TCR CDR3 regions from genomic DNA. Extracted genomic DNA from each cell subset was distributed evenly across all wells of several immunoSEQ 96-well plates, and each plate was treated as a replicate. Each replicate PCR for sorted subsets received about 200 ng genomic DNA, equal to about 30,000 T cell genomes. The purified libraries were quantified using a Qubit 3.0 fluorometer, sized with a Bioanalyzer 2100, and then quantified again using the KAPA Library Quantification kit. A separate single-read 150-cycle Illumina NextSeq 550 flow cell was used to sequence each immunoSEQ 96-well plate. Per the source publication's procedure: Because the immunoSEQ output held only junctional sequences and lacked quality scores, the filtering could not match the filtering applied to full-length reads. To assign V/J genes and CDR3, sequences were annotated using PyIR, a Python wrapper for IgBLAST v1.9, with IMGT germline references. Reads with weak V/J assignments (E-value above 1e-6), missing CDR3, stop codons, out-of-frame junctions, or ambiguous translated residues were removed. V3J clonotypes were defined as sequences sharing the same inferred V gene, J gene, and CDR3 amino acid sequence. To compute the percentage overlap between repertoires, the number of shared unique clonotypes was divided by the size of the smaller repertoire. Richness of each repertoire was evaluated using RTK rarefaction, the Chao1 estimator, and Recon v2.1 estimates of unobserved clonotypes. Generation probabilities for all TCRbeta clonotypes obtained by the gDNA method from several donors were computed using OLGA. TCRdb holds this immuneACCESS table with in-frame rearrangements only. Some clones are missing; in checked studies, unresolved V genes explain under half, and the rest has no known cause. V, J and clone size derive from that table, while D and trimming were established from the DNA sequence. This sample holds about 2 million clones; 85% to 95% were observed only once. About 0.13% of the sample goes to the ten largest clones.

From a lookup of the germline V gene, CDR1 and CDR2 are SGHAT and FQNNGV. There are 13 amino acids in the CDR3, from cysteine to phenylalanine inclusive. Just the 39-base CDR3 DNA is kept, in frame starting at base 1. V was cut back by 4 bases and J by 7 bases, leaving a gap of 10 bases between them. The rearranged chain carries TRBV11-2 and TRBJ2-2; the D region possibly corresponds to TRBD2 (5 bases align). Sequencing input: naive CD4+ T cells sorted from blood. What this sample's cell subset or site label stands for: CD45RA+ positively selected. This sequence originates from a man between 18 and 29 years old in good health. DNA sequence: TGTGCCAGCAGCTCCACTAGTCGCGGGGAGCTGTTTTTT. Protein translation: CASSSTSRGELFF.